The 6 T cell receptor beta chains given below trace back to one sample, sequenced in a study of response to subunit inactivated influenza vaccine. TCRdb called the RT-PCR reads again in MiXCR, with one record for every CDR3 protein. The table includes hundreds of thousands of distinct CDR3 sequences, over 9.5% detected once. Source: PBMCs from blood, taken on the day of vaccination. These receptors were taken from a man aged 50 to 59 who received an inactivated influenza vaccine.

This clonotype has a handful of counts. The chain uses TRBV20-1 and TRBJ2-2; D is perhaps TRBD2 (5 bases). The CDR3 contains 14 residues. CDR1 and CDR2 (germline): DFQATT, SNEGSKA (reference sequence). Trimming cost V 2 bases and J 3 bases, with 10 bases left between them. The CDR3 DNA reads as TGCAGTGCTAGAAGGACGGACTACACCGGGGAGCTGTTTTTT. It encodes CSARRTDYTGELFF.

This clonotype has a single count. This may stem from a read error, because a much larger clone lies one nucleotide away. The CDR3 region is CASSSAGGGTYEQYF. CDR3 in DNA: TGTGCCAGCAGTTCAGCAGGGGGTGGTACGTACGAGCAGTACTTC. The chain has TRBV27 and TRBJ2-7; TRBD1 aligns across 7 bases. The germline CDR1 and CDR2 sequences are MNHEY and SMNVEV (reference sequence). V was clipped by 4 bases and J by 4 bases; unmatched bases: 10. The CDR3 consists of 15 residues.

V is TRBV6-1 and J is TRBJ2-1; D uncertain. With 3 bases removed from V and 0 bases from J, the gap between germline ends came to 9 bases. CDR1 MNHNS and CDR2 SASEGT come from the germline V gene. CDR3 length: 15 amino acids. The CDR3 DNA follows: TGTGCCAGCAGTGATCAACTAAGCTCCTACAATGAGCAGTTCTTC. Its translation: CASSDQLSSYNEQFF.

The V gene is TRBV4-1, the J gene TRBJ2-4, with 10 bases that match TRBD2. Germline CDR1 is MGHRA and CDR2 is YSYEKL. This CDR3 is 15 amino acids long. V was pared by 0 bases and J by 7 bases, with 3 bases of the junction left unmatched. This CDR3 reads CASSQDLTSGNIQYF. CDR3 sequence (DNA): TGCGCCAGCAGCCAAGATCTGACTAGCGGGAACATTCAGTACTTC.

The chain uses TRBV7-8 and TRBJ2-5; weak D call: TRBD2 (6 bases). The CDR3 is 16 residues long. CDR1 SGHVS and CDR2 FQNEAQ come from the germline V gene. V was shortened by 4 bases and J by 2 bases, with 17 bases between the two germline ends. The CDR3 reads CASSSIPGATQETQYF. The CDR3 bases are TGTGCCAGCAGCTCCATTCCGGGAGCAACTCAAGAGACCCAGTACTTC.

This clonotype was seen ten or more times. The chain links TRBV7-2 to TRBJ1-4, with D unclear. Germline assignment: CDR1 SGHTA and CDR2 FQGNSA. V was pared by 4 bases and J by 2 bases, with 5 bases between. This CDR3 has 13 residues. The CDR3 DNA reads TGTGCCAGCAGCTATACGACTAATGAAAAACTGTTTTTT. Its translation is CASSYTTNEKLFF.